This T cell receptor (beta chain) appears in the sequencing data of a study of cytomegalovirus exposure and HLA in healthy donors. Whole-study results and caveats: Later findings reportedly placed an Asian-associated ancestry cluster below the approximately 650-donor mean for N-insertions. It was shown in a later analysis that HLA-associated TCR beta chains were more clonally expanded than other, equally common chains. Most of the TCR beta V segments (in an earlier analysis) were productive either about 87% or about 30% of the time.

The CDR3 contains 13 residues. With V trimmed by 0 bases and J by 8 bases, 2 bases remained unmatched. Germline-derived CDR1 and CDR2 are SGHDT and YYEEEE. The PCR was carried out with 60 Vbeta primers and 13 Jbeta primers. Using immunoSEQ multiplex PCR, the repertoire was profiled, and TCRdb retains in-frame clones only, with some absent. The sample includes about 50,000 clones, around 80% of them seen just once. Regarding this clone: What it recognizes is unknown.

This clonotype was sampled from a man aged 30 to 39 in good health and CMV-seropositive. The chain couples TRBV5-6 to TRBJ2-4; 7 bases match TRBD1. The specimen was PBMCs. CDR3 sequence (DNA): TGTGCCAGCAGCTTGGGCCAGGGGGACATTCAGTACTTC. Protein product: CASSLGQGDIQYF.